This TCR beta chain was recorded in a study of T cells in localized non-small cell lung cancer. Study-level findings and limits: Maximal T cell clonality occurred in uninvolved adjacent lung, with tumor ranking below it.

On this clone itself: Its antigen is not known.

TCRdb's table, derived via immunoSEQ multiplex PCR, lists solely in-frame clones and lacks some. The table lists 15,000 to 20,000 clones, about four fifths of them singletons. The germline CDR1 and CDR2 sequences are MNHEY and SMNVEV (reference sequence). The ends were cut back, 2 bases at V and 1 base at J, with 24 bases in the middle. The CDR3 runs to 20 residues. The sequence was collected from a female donor aged 60 or older with stage I lung adenocarcinoma. The chain is built from TRBV27 and TRBJ2-4; D could derive from TRBD1 or TRBD2 (6 bases each). Here the sequenced sample was peripheral blood, taken before any cancer treatment. CDR3 residues: CASSLPVAGHPTVAKNIQYF. CDR3 nucleotide sequence: TGTGCCAGCAGTTTACCCGTTGCGGGACACCCAACCGTGGCCAAAAACATTCAGTACTTC.